One sample yielded the 29 T cell receptor beta chains listed below, sequenced in a study of blood T cell repertoires in COVID-19. Here immunoSEQ multiplex PCR was the method, and the copy in TCRdb shows in-frame clones only, minus some. Of about 64,000 clones detected, 82% appear once; the ten largest clones hold 10% to 15%. Sequencing used peripheral blood. The source of these receptors is a human donor in a cohort sampled during active COVID-19.

The rearrangement links TRBV11-3 to TRBJ2-2; 9 nucleotides agree with TRBD1. The V and J ends lost 1 base and 5 bases, in that order; junction bases with no gene match: 2. Germline CDR1 and CDR2: SGHNT and YENEEA. CDR3 length: 15 residues. CDR3 in DNA: TGTGCCAGCAGCTTAGCGGGGACAGGGACCGGGGAGCTGTTTTTT. Its translation is CASSLAGTGTGELFF.

This clone was seen a handful of times. This chain links TRBV7-8 with TRBJ1-2, with unresolved D. This CDR3 contains 15 residues. Trimming removed 0 bases from V and 2 bases from J, with 10 bases in between. In germline, CDR1 is SGHVS, CDR2 FQNEAQ. The CDR3 nucleotides read TGTGCCAGCAGCTTAGCAGTCGCAGCGAACTATGGCTACACCTTC. This gives the protein CASSLAVAANYGYTF.

This clone was seen more than once but under ten times. The V call is TRBV5-4, the J call TRBJ1-2; 7 bases line up with TRBD1. J was trimmed by 2 bases and V by 0 bases; bases with no gene match: 4. The CDR3 extends over 15 amino acids. Germline CDR1 and CDR2: SGHNT and YYREEE (reference sequence). The CDR3 here is CASSLVGTENYGYTF. The CDR3 DNA is TGTGCCAGCAGCTTGGTAGGGACAGAAAACTATGGCTACACCTTC.

The V gene is TRBV11-3, the J gene TRBJ2-3, with D perhaps TRBD2 (6 bases). Germline CDR1 is SGHNT and CDR2 is YENEEA. There are 14 residues in the CDR3. The V and J ends lost 3 bases and 2 bases respectively, with 9 bases between them. DNA for the CDR3: TGTGCCAGCAGCTTGGGGGGAACCACAGATACGCAGTATTTT. Amino acid sequence: CASSLGGTTDTQYF.

The CDR3 region is CAFARSEILDEKLFF. CDR3 bases: TGTGCCTTCGCGCGCTCTGAAATTTTAGATGAAAAACTGTTTTTT. V is TRBV30 and J is TRBJ1-4; D gene ambiguous. Between the trimmed V and J ends, which lost 7 bases and 6 bases, there was a span of 21 bases. CDR1 is GTSNPN, CDR2 SVGIG, per germline (reference sequence). The CDR3 has 15 residues.

The rearrangement links TRBV18 to TRBJ2-3, with TRBD1 as a possible D gene (6 bases). The V end lost 6 bases, the J end lost 5 bases, and 12 bases lay between the germline ends. The CDR3 covers 13 residues. CDR1 KGHSH and CDR2 LQKENI come from the germline V gene. Written as DNA, the CDR3 is TGTGCCAGCTCGCCAGGACAGCGAGATACGCAGTATTTT. Its translation is CASSPGQRDTQYF.

The chain is built from TRBV9 and TRBJ2-7, with a tentative D call TRBD2 (7 bases). The CDR3 has 15 residues. Trimming took 4 bases from V and 0 from J, leaving 14 bases between them. CDR1 SGDLS and CDR2 YYNGEE come from the germline V gene. The CDR3 coding sequence is TGTGCCAGCAGCTCCCACGGGGGGCTCTCCTACGAGCAGTACTTC. Translated: CASSSHGGLSYEQYF.

CDR3 region: CASTNTGSNEKLFF. In DNA form, the CDR3 reads TGCGCCAGCACAAATACAGGGTCTAATGAAAAACTGTTTTTT. The rearrangement uses TRBV5-1 and TRBJ1-4, with D possibly being TRBD1 (6 bases). Germline V CDR1 and CDR2: SGHRS, YFSETQ. This CDR3 is 14 amino acids long. V was trimmed by 6 bases and J by 3 bases, leaving 12 bases between them.

This clone has only one observation. The CDR3 nucleotides are TGTGCCAGCAGCTTAGGCAGGGGAGACACTGAAGCTTTCTTT. Its protein is CASSLGRGDTEAFF. The chain joins TRBV7-6 to TRBJ1-1; the D gene is possibly TRBD1 (6 bases). Between the trimmed V and J ends, which lost 1 base and 3 bases, there was a span of 9 bases. Germline CDR1 reads SGHVS; CDR2 reads FNYEAQ. The CDR3 contains 14 residues.

The rearrangement links TRBV5-1 to TRBJ2-7; 11 bases are a match to TRBD2. This CDR3 region has 18 residues. Germline CDR1 and CDR2: SGHRS and YFSETQ. After removal of 1 base from V and 0 bases from J, the junction contained 9 bases not matched to a gene. Written as DNA, the CDR3 is TGCGCCAGCAGCTTGAGGCCTAGCGGGGGGTCGTTCTCCTACGAGCAGTACTTC. The encoded protein is CASSLRPSGGSFSYEQYF.

The chain couples TRBV5-1 to TRBJ1-1, with unresolved D. V was shortened by 0 bases and J by 4 bases, with 7 bases between the two germline ends. The CDR3 covers 13 residues. Germline assignment: CDR1 SGHRS and CDR2 YFSETQ. Here the CDR3 reads CASSLGGATEAFF. CDR3 sequence (DNA): TGCGCCAGCAGCTTGGGGGGAGCCACTGAAGCTTTCTTT.

The rearrangement links TRBV7-9 to TRBJ2-1, with 7 bases matching TRBD2. Germline CDR1 is SEHNR and CDR2 is FQNEAQ (reference sequence). This CDR3 has 16 amino acids. The ends lost 2 bases at V and 10 bases at J; junction bases unmatched: 14. CDR3 loop: CASSLKGGGAVGEQFF. As DNA, the CDR3 is TGTGCCAGCAGCTTAAAGGGCGGGGGAGCGGTAGGAGAGCAGTTCTTC.

The J gene is TRBJ2-1, the V gene TRBV27; TRBD2 matches at 11 bases. This CDR3 spans 19 amino acids. Germline V gene lookup returns CDR1 MNHEY and CDR2 SMNVEV (reference sequence). With 6 bases clipped from V and 9 bases from J, the junction kept 22 bases outside the gene matches. The CDR3 region is CASRPPGGLAGGAGGEQFF. The CDR3 DNA sequence: TGTGCCAGCAGACCCCCCGGCGGTCTAGCGGGGGGTGCGGGCGGTGAGCAGTTCTTC.

The V and J genes are TRBV5-6 and TRBJ1-2; no clear D gene. The CDR3 is 14 residues long. Germline V gene sequence: CDR1 SGHDT, CDR2 YYEEEE. V lost 0 bases and J lost 4, with 10 bases in between. Here the CDR3 DNA reads TGTGCCAGCAGCTTGGCAGGCGAGACCTATGGCTACACCTTC. This translates into CASSLAGETYGYTF.

The chain is built from TRBV5-1 and TRBJ2-3, with D perhaps matching TRBD2 (5 bases). Germline loops: CDR1 SGHRS, CDR2 YFSETQ. This CDR3 contains 13 residues. V was cut by 5 bases and J by 6 bases, with 13 bases left in between. CDR3 loop: CASRNRGLDTQYF. The CDR3 coding sequence is TGCGCCAGCAGAAACAGAGGGCTGGATACGCAGTATTTT.

This chain connects TRBV19 to TRBJ1-2, with a tentative D call TRBD1 (5 bases). Trimming took 8 bases from V and 2 from J, leaving 21 bases between them. This CDR3 has 16 residues. Germline loops: CDR1 LNHDA, CDR2 SQIVND (reference sequence). CDR3 in amino acids: CASRLPKQGLNYGYTF. CDR3 DNA sequence: TGTGCCAGTCGTCTGCCTAAGCAGGGATTGAACTATGGCTACACCTTC. Variable domain in full (rest from reference TRBV19 and TRBJ1-2): DGGITQSPKYLFRKEGQNVTLSCEQNLNHDAMYWYRQDPGQGLRLIYYSQIVNDFQKGDIAEGYSVSREKKESFPLTVTSAQKNPTAFYLCASRLPKQGLNYGYTFGSGTRLTVV.

This chain uses TRBV6-5 with TRBJ2-5; 8 bases align to TRBD1. The V gene end was trimmed by 6 bases and the J gene end by 4 bases; junction bases not matched to a gene: 7. The CDR3 runs 14 residues. The germline gives CDR1 MNHEY, CDR2 SVGAGI. CDR3 nucleotide sequence: TGTGCCAGCAGACAACCAGGGGGCAGAGAGACCCAGTACTTC. Amino acid sequence: CASRQPGGRETQYF.

The chain carries TRBV25-1 and TRBJ1-4; D is perhaps TRBD1 (6 bases). Germline V gene lookup returns CDR1 MGHDK and CDR2 SYGVNS. Between the trimmed V and J ends, which lost 4 bases and 8 bases, there was a span of 26 bases. This CDR3 is built from 18 residues. CDR3 nucleotides: TGTGCCAGCAGTGGCCCCTTGGAGGAGACAGGCCCAGAAGAAAAACTGTTTTTT. It specifies CASSGPLEETGPEEKLFF.

This chain connects TRBV11-2 to TRBJ1-5; 9 bases are shared with TRBD1. Per germline, CDR1 SGHAT and CDR2 FQNNGV. Trimming cost V 5 bases and J 7 bases; bases outside gene matches: 9. The CDR3 runs 15 residues. The DNA for the CDR3 is TGTGCCAGCAGCCGAACAGGGGGCGCGACCCAGCCCCAGCATTTT. It yields the protein CASSRTGGATQPQHF.

J is TRBJ2-3 and V is TRBV7-2; TRBD1 matches 7 bases. J gave up 2 bases and V 0 bases, and 5 bases lay outside the gene matches. Germline CDR1 and CDR2: SGHTA and FQGNSA. This CDR3 spans 16 amino acids. The CDR3 region is CASSLAGTDYTDTQYF. CDR3 DNA sequence: TGTGCCAGCAGCTTAGCCGGGACAGACTACACAGATACGCAGTATTTT.

This clone was observed once. The chain has TRBV5-1 and TRBJ2-5; 8 positions match TRBD1. The V segment lost 4 bases and the J segment 4 bases; nucleotides outside the gene matches: 6. This CDR3 comprises 14 residues. CDR1 and CDR2 from the germline V gene are SGHRS and YFSETQ. The CDR3 protein is CASSLQGGRETQYF. In DNA, the CDR3 is TGCGCCAGCAGCCTACAGGGGGGAAGAGAGACCCAGTACTTC.

The chain uses TRBV6-2 or TRBV6-3 and TRBJ2-1, with D tentatively TRBD2 (5 bases). The CDR3 loop spans 14 amino acids. Trimming shortened V by 0 bases and J by 6 bases, and 9 bases separated the two germline ends. Germline V lookup: CDR1 MNHEY, CDR2 SVGEGT. The DNA for the CDR3 is TGTGCCAGCAGTTACTCGAGGGTAACCAATGAGCAGTTCTTC. As protein: CASSYSRVTNEQFF.

The chain is built from TRBV7-9 and TRBJ1-1, with a tentative D call TRBD1 (5 bases). Germline lookup yields CDR1 SEHNR and CDR2 FQNEAQ (reference sequence). This CDR3 is 15 amino acids long. V dropped 2 bases and J dropped 1 base, with 11 bases sitting between them. The CDR3 sequence is CASSLSGRPNTEAFF. The CDR3 DNA reads as TGTGCCAGCAGCTTATCAGGGAGGCCGAACACTGAAGCTTTCTTT.

This chain uses TRBV19 with TRBJ2-7; D perhaps matches TRBD1 (6 bases). The CDR3 is 13 residues long. V was clipped by 4 bases and J by 7 bases, with 14 bases between them. CDR1 and CDR2 from the germline V gene are LNHDA and SQIVND (reference sequence). The chain's CDR3 is CASSNRAEGEQYF. The DNA of the CDR3 is TGTGCCAGTAGTAACAGGGCAGAAGGGGAGCAGTACTTC.

The CDR3 DNA is TGCGCCAGCAGCTTCGTAGCGGGGAATTCCTACGAGCAGTACTTC. It translates to CASSFVAGNSYEQYF. The V gene is TRBV5-1, the J gene TRBJ2-7; 8 bases agree with TRBD2. The germline gives CDR1 SGHRS, CDR2 YFSETQ. Germline trimming cut 2 bases from V and 1 base from J; bases unmatched to any gene: 5. This CDR3 spans 15 amino acids.

The V gene is TRBV7-8, the J gene TRBJ1-2, with 8 nucleotides matching TRBD1. The CDR3 has 17 residues. V gave up 4 bases and J gave up 6 bases; unmatched junction bases: 16. Per germline, CDR1 SGHVS and CDR2 FQNEAQ. Here the CDR3 reads CASSSRLGGTGYDGYTF. The CDR3 DNA reads as TGTGCCAGCAGCTCAAGACTGGGCGGGACAGGCTATGATGGCTACACCTTC.

J is TRBJ2-3 and V is TRBV6-5; D is unresolved. The germline V gene encodes CDR1 MNHEY and CDR2 SVGAGI. Trimming shortened V by 2 bases and J by 4 bases, and 10 bases separated the two germline ends. This CDR3 comprises 14 residues. The CDR3 loop reads CASSYLTRADTQYF. The CDR3 DNA is TGTGCCAGCAGTTACCTCACCCGGGCAGATACGCAGTATTTT.

The rearrangement joins TRBV6-5 to TRBJ1-2; TRBD1 is a possible D gene (6 bases). The ends were cut back, 5 bases at V and 6 bases at J, with 13 bases in the middle. There are 13 residues in the CDR3. Germline assignment: CDR1 MNHEY and CDR2 SVGAGI. DNA for the CDR3: TGTGCCAGCAGTAACAGGGTGTTCCATGGCTACACCTTC. Its protein is CASSNRVFHGYTF.

The chain combines TRBV11-2 with TRBJ2-7; D perhaps matches TRBD1 (5 bases). Looked up from germline, CDR1 is SGHAT and CDR2 is FQNNGV. The CDR3 covers 15 residues. Trimming took off 6 bases at V and 1 base at J, with 16 bases between the two ends. The CDR3 loop is CASRKGQGFSYEQYV. The CDR3 DNA follows: TGTGCCAGCAGGAAGGGTCAGGGATTTTCCTACGAGCAGTACGTC.